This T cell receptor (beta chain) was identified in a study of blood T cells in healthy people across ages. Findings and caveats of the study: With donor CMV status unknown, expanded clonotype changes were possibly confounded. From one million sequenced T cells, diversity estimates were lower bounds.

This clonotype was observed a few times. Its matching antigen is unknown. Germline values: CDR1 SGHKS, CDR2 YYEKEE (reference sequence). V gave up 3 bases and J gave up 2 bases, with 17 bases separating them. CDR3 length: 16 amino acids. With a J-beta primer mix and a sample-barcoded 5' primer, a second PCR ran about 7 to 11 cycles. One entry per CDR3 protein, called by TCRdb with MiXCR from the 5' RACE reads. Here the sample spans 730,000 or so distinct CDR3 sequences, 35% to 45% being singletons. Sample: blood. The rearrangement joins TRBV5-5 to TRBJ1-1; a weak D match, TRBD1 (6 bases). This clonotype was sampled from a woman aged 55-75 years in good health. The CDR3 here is CASSSLTRTDNTEAFF. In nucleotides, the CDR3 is TGTGCCAGCAGCTCCCTCACCCGGACAGATAACACTGAAGCTTTCTTT.